Below are 20 T cell receptor beta chains sequenced from a single sample in a study of T cell clones after liver transplantation (dated by TCRdb to about 2019). The library was prepared using the immunoSEQ multiplex PCR assay. TCRdb's version of the immuneACCESS table is confined to in-frame rearrangements and falls short of the full clone set. An unresolved V gene accounts for under half of the shortfall where checked; the remainder is of unknown origin. A total of under 150,000 clones appear in this sample, roughly nine tenths of them only once. 0.83% of the sample belongs to the ten largest clones. The material was CD4+ T cells from blood, obtained 12 months after liver transplant. The receptors were gathered from a human patient who received a liver transplant. Following a transplant, a fraction of the T cells may be traceable to the graft donor.

This chain connects TRBV2 to TRBJ2-6; no clear D gene. The CDR3 is 19 amino acids. Trimming stripped 10 bases from V and 0 bases from J, with 25 bases between. The germline V gene encodes CDR1 SNHLY and CDR2 FYNNEI. DNA of the CDR3: TGTGCCATCTCCCTCGACCTTGAAGGGTACAACTCTGGGGCCAACGTCCTGACTTTC. Translating it yields CAISLDLEGYNSGANVLTF.

As to this clone: The sample has other DNA sequences that encode this CDR3 too. The chain employs TRBV5-1 and TRBJ2-7, with D possibly called TRBD1 or TRBD2 (5 bases each). The germline V gene has CDR1 SGHRS and CDR2 YFSETQ. The CDR3 consists of 15 residues. The V end lost 0 bases, the J end lost 5 bases, and 15 bases lay between the germline ends. Here the CDR3 reads CASSLVLALGDEQYF. As DNA, the CDR3 is TGCGCCAGCAGCTTGGTCCTAGCCCTAGGGGACGAGCAGTACTTC.

This clone has only one observation. The chain joins TRBV15 to TRBJ1-2; D is ambiguous. The V end was cut by 1 base, the J end by 8 bases, with 11 bases between. The CDR3 sequence is 13 residues long. The germline V gene encodes CDR1 LNHNV and CDR2 YYDKDF (reference sequence). As DNA, the CDR3 is TGTGCCACCAGCAGAGGCGACGAAGCAGGCTACACCTTC. Translated, it gives CATSRGDEAGYTF.

The V gene is TRBV11-3, the J gene TRBJ2-7; tentative D call: TRBD1 (6 bases). Germline V gene data show CDR1 as SGHNT and CDR2 as YENEEA. The CDR3 spans 11 residues. The V gene lost 4 bases and the J gene lost 12 bases, with 13 bases spanning the gap. The CDR3 loop reads CASSSTGYPYF. DNA of the CDR3: TGTGCCAGCAGCTCTACAGGGTATCCGTACTTC.

This chain joins TRBV5-4 and TRBJ1-1; 9 bases match TRBD1. The CDR3 has 16 residues. The V segment lost 4 bases and the J segment 1 base; nucleotides outside the gene matches: 8. CDR1 SGHNT and CDR2 YYREEE come from the germline V gene (reference sequence). The DNA for the CDR3 is TGTGCCAGCAGCCCCGTCGGGGACAGGGCGAACACTGAAGCTTTCTTT. Translated, it gives CASSPVGDRANTEAFF.

This chain joins TRBV9 and TRBJ2-2; 7 positions agree with TRBD2. V lost 0 bases and J lost 6; bases outside the gene matches: 8. The CDR3 has 16 amino acids. Germline V lookup: CDR1 SGDLS, CDR2 YYNGEE. This CDR3 is CASSVGAGATPGELFF. CDR3 sequence (DNA): TGTGCCAGCAGCGTAGGGGCGGGAGCTACCCCCGGGGAGCTGTTTTTT.

The V gene is TRBV9, the J gene TRBJ2-5, with 8 nucleotides matching TRBD1. The CDR3 has 14 amino acids. From germline, CDR1 is SGDLS and CDR2 YYNGEE. V gave up 4 bases and J gave up 7 bases; unmatched junction bases: 9. Here the CDR3 reads CASSPGQGISTQYF. CDR3 bases: TGTGCCAGCAGCCCAGGACAGGGTATATCGACCCAGTACTTC.

The rearrangement joins TRBV5-7 to TRBJ1-1; D is unresolved. Being an ORF, TRBV5-7 has a function that is uncertain. This CDR3 region has 15 residues. With 0 bases removed from V and 4 bases from J, the gap between germline ends came to 13 bases. The CDR3 here is CASSLAGEISTEAFF. CDR3 DNA: TGTGCCAGCAGCTTGGCCGGGGAAATTAGCACTGAAGCTTTCTTT.

The chain uses TRBV6-5 and TRBJ2-7, with 10 positions matching TRBD2. The CDR3 has 15 amino acids. Trimming took 5 bases from V and 3 from J; bases not matched to a gene: 7. Looked up from germline, CDR1 is MNHEY and CDR2 is SVGAGI. CDR3 sequence reads: CASSTGTSEYYEQYF. CDR3 nucleotide sequence: TGTGCCAGCAGTACGGGGACTAGCGAATACTACGAGCAGTACTTC.

The V gene is TRBV7-8, the J gene TRBJ2-5; tentative D call: TRBD1 (6 bases). This CDR3 is built from 16 residues. Trimming stripped 1 base from V and 2 bases from J, with 14 bases between. Germline V gene lookup returns CDR1 SGHVS and CDR2 FQNEAQ. The CDR3 loop is CASSLVRPQGQETQYF. Here the CDR3 DNA reads TGTGCCAGCAGCTTAGTCCGGCCGCAGGGGCAAGAGACCCAGTACTTC.

The chain links TRBV7-2 to TRBJ1-2; D perhaps matches TRBD1 (6 bases). Trimming took off 1 base at V and 11 bases at J, with 14 bases between the two ends. CDR3 size: 13 residues. CDR1 is SGHTA, CDR2 FQGNSA, per germline. The CDR3: CASSLVVGQKYTF. In nucleotides, the CDR3 is TGTGCCAGCAGCTTAGTGGTCGGACAGAAGTACACCTTC.

This rearrangement joins TRBV10-3 to TRBJ1-2; maybe TRBD1 (6 bases). The germline CDR1 and CDR2 sequences are ENHRY and SYGVKD. Trimming removed 6 bases at V and 0 bases at J, with 11 bases between. The CDR3 totals 14 residues. The DNA for the CDR3 is TGTGCCATCAGCACAGGGTTAGCTAACTATGGCTACACCTTC. Its protein is CAISTGLANYGYTF.

The rearrangement links TRBV5-1 to TRBJ2-3, with TRBD2 matching over 8 bases. CDR1 is SGHRS and CDR2 is YFSETQ in the germline V gene. The CDR3 is 14 amino acids. V dropped 5 bases and J dropped 3; count of bases not matched to a gene: 5. The CDR3 DNA reads as TGCGCCAGCAGGGGTAGCGGGAATACAGATACGCAGTATTTT. Protein: CASRGSGNTDTQYF.

The chain uses TRBV5-1 and TRBJ2-4, with 14 bases fitting TRBD2. There are 16 residues in the CDR3. Unmatched junction bases numbered 5, after V lost 4 bases and J lost 5 bases. CDR1 and CDR2 (germline): SGHRS, YFSETQ. DNA for the CDR3: TGCGCCAGCAGCCCCAGACTAGCGGGAGGGGAAAACATTCAGTACTTC. This sequence encodes CASSPRLAGGENIQYF.

The chain joins TRBV6-1 to TRBJ2-7; D is perhaps TRBD1 or TRBD2 (6 bases each). Germline loops: CDR1 MNHNS, CDR2 SASEGT. The CDR3 has 17 residues. V was shortened by 2 bases and J by 3 bases, with 20 bases between the two germline ends. The CDR3 coding sequence is TGTGCCAGCAGTGAAAGGGGGGAGGCAGGGGCGCTCTACGAGCAGTACTTC. Its translation is CASSERGEAGALYEQYF.

This rearrangement joins TRBV20-1 to TRBJ2-1; D is unresolved. Germline lookup yields CDR1 DFQATT and CDR2 SNEGSKA (reference sequence). This CDR3 is built from 10 residues. The ends were cut back, 6 bases at V and 6 bases at J, with 6 bases in the middle. CDR3 loop: CSAILNEQFF. CDR3 nucleotide sequence: TGCAGTGCCATACTCAATGAGCAGTTCTTC.

The chain employs TRBV19 and TRBJ1-5; D not certain. V lost 5 bases to trimming and J lost 3 bases, with 11 bases between them. This CDR3 has 14 amino acids. The germline V gene encodes CDR1 LNHDA and CDR2 SQIVND (reference sequence). The CDR3 spells CASSPDGNNQPQHF. DNA for the CDR3: TGTGCCAGTAGTCCCGACGGGAACAATCAGCCCCAGCATTTT.

This clone was counted a single time. This chain uses TRBV27 with TRBJ2-7, with 8 bases fitting TRBD1. The germline CDR1 and CDR2 sequences are MNHEY and SMNVEV (reference sequence). V was clipped by 5 bases and J by 4 bases; unmatched bases: 7. This CDR3 comprises 14 residues. CDR3: CASSRGTGPYEQYF. CDR3 DNA sequence: TGTGCCAGCAGTCGCGGGACAGGTCCTTACGAGCAGTACTTC.

The V call is TRBV5-1, the J call TRBJ2-3; D possibly matches TRBD1 or TRBD2 (5 bases each). Trimming took 4 bases from V and 5 from J, leaving 14 bases between them. Germline lookup yields CDR1 SGHRS and CDR2 YFSETQ. This CDR3 has 14 residues. The CDR3 is CASSPATGLDTQYF. The CDR3, as DNA: TGCGCCAGCAGCCCGGCTACAGGACTAGATACGCAGTATTTT.

This chain connects TRBV18 to TRBJ2-5; a possible D gene is TRBD1 (5 bases). Germline V gene lookup returns CDR1 KGHSH and CDR2 LQKENI. The CDR3 is 15 amino acids. Deletions cut 3 bases from V and 2 bases from J, with 13 bases between. In DNA, the CDR3 is TGTGCCAGCTCACCTCAGGGTACGCCACAAGAGACCCAGTACTTC. As protein: CASSPQGTPQETQYF.